A single sample gave rise to the 22 T cell receptor beta chains below, sequenced in a study of blood T cell repertoires in COVID-19 (TCRdb year 2020). Libraries came from the immunoSEQ multiplex PCR assay. TCRdb retrieved this table from immuneACCESS and kept in-frame rearrangements only. Not all clones are present; in checked studies, unresolved V genes account for under half, and no reason is known for the remainder. This sample gives approximately 210,000 clones in total; roughly 85% of them show up just once. The ten largest clones take up about 3.8% of the sample. The specimen was peripheral blood. The receptors were sampled from a woman aged 80 or older with acute or convalescent COVID-19.

In nucleotides, the CDR3 is TGTGCCAGCAGAACGGGGGTAGCCTACGAGCAGTACTTC. Translating it yields CASRTGVAYEQYF. This rearrangement joins TRBV28 to TRBJ2-7; D possibly corresponds to TRBD2 (6 bases). This CDR3 region has 13 residues. In germline, CDR1 is MDHEN, CDR2 SYDVKM. Deletions cut 6 bases from V and 2 bases from J, with 11 bases between.

This clone was counted between two and nine times. The CDR3 here is CASSLQGITNEKLFF. CDR3 nucleotide sequence: TGTGCCAGCAGCTTACAGGGGATAACTAATGAAAAACTGTTTTTT. The chain links TRBV7-3 to TRBJ1-4, with D tentatively TRBD1 (6 bases). Germline V gene sequence: CDR1 SGHTA, CDR2 FQGTGA. Trimming stripped 2 bases from V and 1 base from J, with 8 bases between. The CDR3 loop spans 15 amino acids. The full variable domain, its missing parts supplied by reference TRBV7-3 and TRBJ1-4, is GAGVSQTPSNKVTEKGKYVELRCDPISGHTALYWYRQSLGQGPEFLIYFQGTGAADDSGLPNDRFFAVRPEGSVSTLKIQRTERGDSAVYLCASSLQGITNEKLFFGSGTQLSVL.

The V and J genes are TRBV27 and TRBJ1-5; 10 bases agree with TRBD1. V lost 6 bases to trimming and J lost 3 bases; unmatched junction nucleotides: 5. Germline V CDR1 and CDR2: MNHEY, SMNVEV (reference sequence). CDR3 length: 15 residues. The CDR3 is CASRRTGGDNQPQHF. Here the CDR3 DNA reads TGTGCCAGCAGACGGACAGGGGGTGACAATCAGCCCCAGCATTTT.

The rearrangement uses TRBV10-3 and TRBJ2-4, with D tentatively TRBD2 (5 bases). V was pared by 3 bases and J by 0 bases, with 9 bases between. The CDR3 contains 15 residues. CDR1 ENHRY and CDR2 SYGVKD come from the germline V gene. CDR3 amino acids: CAISEGRLAKNIQYF. In DNA form, the CDR3 reads TGTGCCATCAGTGAAGGGAGACTAGCCAAAAACATTCAGTACTTC.

This chain links TRBV5-1 with TRBJ1-2, with D hard to call. Germline-derived CDR1 and CDR2 are SGHRS and YFSETQ. V lost 0 bases and J lost 3, with 15 bases in between. The CDR3 has 16 amino acids. The CDR3 nucleotides read TGCGCCAGCAGCTTGGCTGATTCCGGGATCGACTATGGCTACACCTTC. Translation gives CASSLADSGIDYGYTF.

V usage is TRBV24-1 and J usage is TRBJ2-5; TRBD1 aligns across 9 bases. Per the germline V gene, CDR1 is KGHDR and CDR2 is SFDVKD. The CDR3 is made up of 16 amino acids. The V gene end was trimmed by 5 bases and the J gene end by 5 bases; junction bases not matched to a gene: 11. In DNA form, the CDR3 reads TGTGCCACCAGTGCCCTCCCGGGACAGGGAAGGGAGACCCAGTACTTC. Translation gives CATSALPGQGRETQYF.

The V call is TRBV11-1, the J call TRBJ2-1; D is ambiguous. Germline loops: CDR1 SGHAT, CDR2 FQDESV (reference sequence). The CDR3 loop spans 13 amino acids. The V gene lost 1 base and the J gene lost 5 bases, with 6 bases spanning the gap. This CDR3 reads CASSLGLDNEQFF. The CDR3 region has the DNA TGTGCCAGCAGCTTAGGGCTAGACAATGAGCAGTTCTTC.

This clone was detected only once. The gene calls are TRBV6-2 or TRBV6-3 and TRBJ1-2; 7 nucleotides line up with TRBD1. With V trimmed by 0 bases and J by 5 bases, 3 bases remained unmatched. The CDR3 sequence is 14 residues long. The germline V gene encodes CDR1 MNHEY and CDR2 SVGEGT. CDR3 bases: TGTGCCAGCAGTTACTCGGGACAGCGATATGGCTACACCTTC. Residues: CASSYSGQRYGYTF.

This clone was detected only a few times. The rearrangement uses TRBV5-5 and TRBJ1-6; 9 bases line up with TRBD1. This CDR3 is built from 14 residues. Per germline, CDR1 SGHKS and CDR2 YYEKEE (reference sequence). V was clipped by 2 bases and J by 11 bases; unmatched bases: 5. The DNA for the CDR3 is TGTGCCAGCAGCTTCGAAGACAGGGGGGCACCCCTCCACTTT. It is translated as CASSFEDRGAPLHF.

This clone was observed a few times. This chain uses TRBV3-1 (or the pseudogene TRBV3-2) with TRBJ1-6; no clear D. In germline, CDR1 is LGHDT, CDR2 YNNKEL (reference sequence). The CDR3 extends over 15 amino acids. V was pared by 5 bases and J by 4 bases, with 12 bases between. For the CDR3, the DNA is TGTGCCAGCAGCGCGTTGAGCCTGTATAATTCACCCCTCCACTTT. This gives the protein CASSALSLYNSPLHF.

A single count supports this clone. The junction departs from the called germline gene at one end, perhaps through a read error. This chain connects TRBV7-7 to TRBJ2-1; TRBD1 matches 8 bases. Germline CDR1 and CDR2: SSHAT and FNYEAQ (reference sequence). The CDR3 consists of 13 residues. The CDR3 reads CASSFRTGNEQFF. The CDR3, as DNA: TGTGCTAGCAGCTTCAGGACAGGGAATGAGCAGTTCTTC.

The chain uses TRBV7-2 and TRBJ2-2, with D hard to call. The CDR3 consists of 15 residues. Trimming removed 3 bases at V and 1 base at J, with 9 bases between. The germline CDR1 and CDR2 sequences are SGHTA and FQGNSA. CDR3 amino acids: CASSFRGMNTGELFF. In nucleotides, the CDR3 is TGTGCCAGCAGCTTTCGAGGCATGAACACCGGGGAGCTGTTTTTT.

This clone was recorded only once. The rearrangement links TRBV3-1 (or the pseudogene TRBV3-2) to TRBJ1-2, with 10 positions matching TRBD1. Germline CDR1 is LGHDT and CDR2 is YNNKEL (reference sequence). The CDR3 sequence is 15 residues long. Trimming took 4 bases from V and 2 from J; bases not matched to a gene: 4. For the CDR3, the DNA is TGTGCCAGCAGCCCCCGACAGGGGGCGAACTATGGCTACACCTTC. Translated: CASSPRQGANYGYTF.

The rearrangement uses TRBV6-5 and TRBJ1-1; D perhaps matches TRBD1 (5 bases). The germline gives CDR1 MNHEY, CDR2 SVGAGI. The CDR3 length is 13 residues. V was clipped by 7 bases and J by 1 base, with 10 bases between them. The CDR3 loop reads CASTLGGNTEAFF. The CDR3 nucleotides read TGTGCCAGCACACTGGGGGGGAACACTGAAGCTTTCTTT.

V gene TRBV7-2 combines with J gene TRBJ1-2; 8 bases fit TRBD1. The CDR3 totals 15 residues. Germline V gives CDR1 SGHTA, CDR2 FQGNSA. J was trimmed by 4 bases and V by 5 bases; bases with no gene match: 9. DNA for the CDR3: TGTGCCAGCAGCAACGACAGGGGACCTGGCTATGGCTACACCTTC. Its protein is CASSNDRGPGYGYTF.

The chain combines TRBV7-2 with TRBJ1-4; no definite D call. This CDR3 spans 16 amino acids. Germline V gene lookup returns CDR1 SGHTA and CDR2 FQGNSA. V was pared by 3 bases and J by 4 bases, with 15 bases between. The CDR3 DNA sequence: TGTGCCAGCAGCTTGGGCTTGACAAATGGTAATGAAAAACTGTTTTTT. The encoded protein is CASSLGLTNGNEKLFF.

This chain connects TRBV7-6 to TRBJ2-7; D unclear. The CDR3 spans 15 residues. V gave up 0 bases and J gave up 1 base, with 10 bases separating them. Germline values: CDR1 SGHVS, CDR2 FNYEAQ. The CDR3 DNA is TGTGCCAGCAGCTTAGCGGCCCAGGATTCCTACGAGCAGTACTTC. This encodes CASSLAAQDSYEQYF.

This clone was picked up one time. The chain joins TRBV2 to TRBJ1-1; D uncertain. V was pared by 8 bases and J by 3 bases, with 10 bases between. CDR3 size: 12 residues. Germline V gene lookup returns CDR1 SNHLY and CDR2 FYNNEI. The CDR3 loop is CASVDRDTEAFF. Here the CDR3 DNA reads TGTGCCAGCGTCGACCGGGACACTGAAGCTTTCTTT.

The chain recombines TRBV5-5 with TRBJ2-2; TRBD1 might be the D (5 bases). V lost 0 bases and J 5 bases, leaving 11 bases between the germline ends. CDR1 SGHKS and CDR2 YYEKEE come from the germline V gene (reference sequence). The CDR3 is 15 residues long. The DNA for the CDR3 is TGTGCCAGCAGCTTGGTGGCAGGGCAAACCGGGGAGCTGTTTTTT. The encoded protein is CASSLVAGQTGELFF.

The chain links TRBV10-2 to TRBJ1-2; D ambiguous. Looked up from germline, CDR1 is WSHSY and CDR2 is SAAADI. The CDR3 spans 14 residues. V was cut by 0 bases and J by 1 base, with 6 bases left in between. CDR3 DNA: TGCGCCAGCAGTGAGTCGACTTTTAACTATGGCTACACCTTC. Translation gives CASSESTFNYGYTF.

This clone appeared a few times. CDR3 residues: CASSSSTLHF. CDR3 in DNA: TGTGCCAGCAGTTCTAGCACCCTCCACTTT. V and J are TRBV28 and TRBJ1-6; D is uncertain. The CDR3 spans 10 residues. Between the trimmed V and J ends, which lost 4 bases and 14 bases, there was a span of 6 bases. CDR1 is MDHEN and CDR2 is SYDVKM in the germline V gene.

The rearrangement joins TRBV15 to TRBJ2-7; maybe TRBD2 (6 bases). This CDR3 spans 15 amino acids. Trimming left V 3 bases short and J 5 bases short, with 17 bases between. CDR1 LNHNV and CDR2 YYDKDF come from the germline V gene (reference sequence). CDR3: CATSSYDSPGDEQYF. The CDR3 DNA follows: TGTGCCACCAGCAGCTATGACAGTCCGGGGGACGAGCAGTACTTC.